This T cell receptor (beta chain) comes out of a study of PD-1 blockade in mismatch repair-deficient tumors. Germline trimming cut 5 bases from V and 11 bases from J; bases unmatched to any gene: 15. CDR3 length equals 16 residues. Germline assignment: CDR1 LNHDA and CDR2 SQIVND (reference sequence). Method: immunoSEQ multiplex PCR; TCRdb's copy keeps in-frame clones and lacks some. Of tens of thousands of clones listed, approximately 84% were seen once; the top ten hold approximately 3.1%. The clonotype comes from an adult with mismatch repair-deficient cancer. The sequencing here drew on PBMCs, taken before pembrolizumab treatment. The chain combines TRBV19 with TRBJ1-6; 7 nucleotides match TRBD1. CDR3 amino acids: CASSSQGGTDFPPLHF. The CDR3 nucleotides are TGTGCCAGTAGTTCGCAAGGGGGGACAGATTTTCCACCCCTCCACTTT.